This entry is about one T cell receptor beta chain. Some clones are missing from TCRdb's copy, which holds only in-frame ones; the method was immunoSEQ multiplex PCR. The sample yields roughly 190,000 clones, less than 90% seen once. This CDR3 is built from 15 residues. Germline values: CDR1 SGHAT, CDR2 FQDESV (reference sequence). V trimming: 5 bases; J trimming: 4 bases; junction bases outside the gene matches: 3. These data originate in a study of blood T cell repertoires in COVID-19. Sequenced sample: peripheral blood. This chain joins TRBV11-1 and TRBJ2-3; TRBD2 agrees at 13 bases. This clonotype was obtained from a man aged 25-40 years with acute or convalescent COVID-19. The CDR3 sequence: CASSPGLAGADTQYF. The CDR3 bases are TGTGCCAGCAGCCCTGGACTAGCGGGAGCAGATACGCAGTATTTT.